A selection of T cell receptor beta chains follows, all from one sample in a study of beta chain features in type 1 diabetes. Sequencing was performed with immunoSEQ multiplex PCR; in TCRdb, only in-frame clones are kept and a portion is missing. This table holds 500,000 to 650,000 clones, roughly 12% found once. Sequenced: naive CD4+ T cells from blood. These receptors were taken from a young man with type 1 diabetes. The CDR3 runs from the conserved cysteine through the conserved F or W. A D gene is named only where the DNA matches it firmly. Clone size is given for some rows only: seen once, a few or many times, or a class if the clone is expanded.

>TRBV6-4|-|TRBJ2-1|once
TGTGCCAGCAGTGACAGGCTCGACTCCTACAATGAGCAGTTCTTC
CASSDRLDSYNEQFF
>TRBV19|-|TRBJ2-2|few
TGTGCCAGTAAGGTCCCGGTGAACACCGGGGAGCTGTTTTTT
CASKVPVNTGELFF
>TRBV5-6|TRBD1|TRBJ2-1|-
TGTGCCAGCAGCTTCTACGACAGGGCCTTCAGAAGTGAGCAGTTCTTC
CASSFYDRAFRSEQFF
>TRBV19|-|TRBJ1-5|-
TGTGCCAGTAGTTGGCAGTTGTATAGCAATCAGCCCCAGCATTTT
CASSWQLYSNQPQHF
>TRBV6-5|-|TRBJ2-7|few
TGTGCCAGCAGAAGCAACCTAGGGGACGAGCAGTACTTC
CASRSNLGDEQYF
>TRBV9|-|TRBJ1-6|few
TGTGCCAGCAGCGTATCCGACCAAGGAAATTCACCCCTCCACTTT
CASSVSDQGNSPLHF
>TRBV9|TRBD1|TRBJ1-6|-
TGTGCCAGCAGCGCCGATCAGGGGGCTATTTCACCCCTCCACTTT
CASSADQGAISPLHF
>TRBV2|TRBD2|TRBJ2-3|-
TGTGCCAGCAGGGGAGGGATGCCCACAGATACGCAGTATTTT
CASRGGMPTDTQYF
>TRBV2|-|TRBJ1-5|few
TGTGCCAGCAGCGGGACTCAAGTTATTGGGTTGGCCCAGCATTTT
CASSGTQVIGLAQHF
>TRBV25-1|-|TRBJ2-5|few
TGTGCCAGCAGTCCCGGGGGCTACGAAGGGGAGACCCAGTACTTC
CASSPGGYEGETQYF
>TRBV9|-|TRBJ1-6|few
TGTGCCAGCATGCCATCGGACGGCTATAATTCACCCCTCCACTTT
CASMPSDGYNSPLHF
>TRBV25-1|TRBD2|TRBJ2-1|few
TGTGCCAGCGACAGTGAGCCTACGGGGGGGCGGAATGAGCAGTTCTTC
CASDSEPTGGRNEQFF
>TRBV4-3|-|TRBJ2-3|few
TGCGCCAGCAGCCAAGGGGCGTTTTTCGGCACAGATACGCAGTATTTT
CASSQGAFFGTDTQYF
>TRBV30|TRBD1|TRBJ1-2|few
TGTGCCTGGAGAATACAGGGGAACTATGGCTACACCTTC
CAWRIQGNYGYTF
>TRBV4-3|-|TRBJ2-2|-
TGCGCCAGCAGCCGAGCGGGACAGAAATACACCGGGGAGCTGTTTTTT
CASSRAGQKYTGELFF
>TRBV7-9|-|TRBJ1-2|-
TGTGCCAGCAGCTTGGTAGGGGGTGGCTACACCTTC
CASSLVGGGYTF
>TRBV19|-|TRBJ2-7|-
TGTGCCAGTAGCACCAATCCACAGGGCTACGAGCAGTACTTC
CASSTNPQGYEQYF
>TRBV7-9|TRBD1|TRBJ1-1|-
TGTGCCAGCAGTTTTGGACAGGGTCTTGCTGAAGCTTTCTTT
CASSFGQGLAEAFF
>TRBV18|-|TRBJ2-3|few
TGTGCCAGCTCACCGATACTTTTAGCGGATACGCAGTATTTT
CASSPILLADTQYF
>TRBV19|TRBD1|TRBJ2-3|-
TGTGCCAGTAGCGGACAGGGCGGCACAGATACGCAGTATTTT
CASSGQGGTDTQYF
>TRBV7-2|-|TRBJ2-3|-
TGTGCCAGCAGCTTAGGAGCCCTCACAGATACGCAGTATTTT
CASSLGALTDTQYF
>TRBV7-2|TRBD2|TRBJ2-4|few
TGTGCCAGCAGGGAAGATGGCGGAGCGGGGAATAAAAACATTCAGTACTTC
CASREDGGAGNKNIQYF
>TRBV29-1|-|TRBJ1-3|-
TGCAGCGTTGGGGCCACCCGCTCTGGAAACACCATATATTTT
CSVGATRSGNTIYF
>TRBV9|-|TRBJ2-3|once
TGTGCCAGCAGCGTAGCTCCAGTTCGGACAGATACGCAGTATTTT
CASSVAPVRTDTQYF
>TRBV12-5|-|TRBJ2-7|few
TGTGCTAGTGGTTTTCTCTACGAGCAGTACTTC
CASGFLYEQYF
>TRBV19|-|TRBJ1-5|few
TGTGCCAGTAGTATCGCTATCAATCAGCCCCAGCATTTT
CASSIAINQPQHF
>TRBV27|TRBD2|TRBJ2-5|few
TGTGCCAGCTCGCCCCGGCTGGGACTAGCGGGGGAGGAGACCCAGTACTTC
CASSPRLGLAGEETQYF
>TRBV7-9|-|TRBJ2-1|-
TGTGCCAGCAGCTTAATGGGGGATGAGCAGTTCTTC
CASSLMGDEQFF
>TRBV7-2|TRBD1|TRBJ2-2|-
TGTGCCAGCAGCTTAGAACCAGGGGGGAACACCGGGGAGCTGTTTTTT
CASSLEPGGNTGELFF
>TRBV2|-|TRBJ2-1|-
TGTGCCAGCAGGCGGAGTTCCTACAATGAGCAGTTCTTC
CASRRSSYNEQFF
>TRBV9|TRBD2|TRBJ2-1|-
TGTGCCAGCTCCCCCCCGGGACTAGCGGGGGGGTACCCCTGGGAAACCTCCTACAATGAGCAGTTCTTC
CASSPPGLAGGYPWETSYNEQFF
>TRBV7-2|TRBD2|TRBJ2-1|few
TGTGCCAGCAGCCTTGGATGGGACCTGGGGGGGTCCTACAATGAGCAGTTCTTC
CASSLGWDLGGSYNEQFF
>TRBV4-2|TRBD1|TRBJ2-7|-
TGTGCCAGCAGCCAAGATTTTGGGACAGAGGCCTACGAGCAGTACTTC
CASSQDFGTEAYEQYF
>TRBV6-6|-|TRBJ2-5|few
TGTGCCAGCAGTAAAAACTGGGCCACGAACTTC
CASSKNWATNF
>TRBV25-1|TRBD2|TRBJ2-3|few
TGTGCCAGCAGCCCGGGACTAGCGGGGGGGGTGCAGTATTTT
CASSPGLAGGVQYF
>TRBV4-1|TRBD2|TRBJ2-3|-
TGCGCCAGCAGCCAAGGCGGACTAGGCACAGATACGCAGTATTTT
CASSQGGLGTDTQYF
>TRBV10-3|TRBD1|TRBJ2-3|-
TGTGCCATAACATCGGACAGGGGAGTCGCAGATACGCAGTATTTT
CAITSDRGVADTQYF